The sequence of this T cell receptor beta chain was determined in a study of cytomegalovirus exposure and HLA in healthy donors. General observations from the study: Across donors, most TCRs were seen rarely, yet some public ones were widespread.

60 Vbeta and 13 Jbeta primers were used in PCR. Libraries were prepared by immunoSEQ multiplex PCR; TCRdb keeps only in-frame clonotypes and omits some of them. The table for this sample gives 150,000 or so clones. The CDR3 is 12 amino acids. V shed 3 bases and J shed 2 bases, with 5 bases lying between them. CDR1 and CDR2 (germline): SNHLY, FYNNEI. Comment on this clone: No antigen is known for it.

J is TRBJ2-7 and V is TRBV2, with D uncertain. This sequence was found in a woman aged 50 to 60 in good health and CMV-seronegative. The sample consisted of PBMCs. The CDR3 DNA is TGTGCCAGCAGTGATCCCACCTACGAGCAGTACTTC. It codes for CASSDPTYEQYF.